The 3 T cell receptor beta chains presented below share a single source sample, sequenced in a study of naive and memory T cell subsets. Both TRBC1 and TRBC2 were covered by a beta constant-region primer of two equimolar oligonucleotides. Via MiXCR, TCRdb re-called the UMI-ligation and nested PCR reads, giving one row per CDR3 protein. This table holds 130,000 to 150,000 distinct CDR3 sequences, over 15% found once. Sequenced input: naive CD4+ T cells from blood. The receptor source for this set is a human donor in good health.

This clonotype was counted a few times. The rearrangement links TRBV28 to TRBJ1-5; TRBD1 aligns across 7 bases. CDR3 length equals 14 residues. Germline V gene lookup returns CDR1 MDHEN and CDR2 SYDVKM. V shed 10 bases and J 3 bases; nucleotides not matched to a gene: 9. The CDR3 loop reads CATGTGVNNQPQHF. Here the CDR3 DNA reads TGTGCCACTGGAACAGGGGTCAACAATCAGCCCCAGCATTTT.

This clonotype was observed a few times. The V call is TRBV5-1, the J call TRBJ2-3; the D is unclear. The germline V gene has CDR1 SGHRS and CDR2 YFSETQ. V lost 1 base and J 0 bases, leaving 9 bases between the germline ends. This CDR3 spans 15 amino acids. The CDR3 region has the DNA TGCGCCAGCAGCTTGACAGACCCAAGCACAGATACGCAGTATTTT. The encoded protein is CASSLTDPSTDTQYF.

The table lists this clonotype with a few counts. The chain couples TRBV30 to TRBJ1-1; perhaps TRBD1 as D (6 bases). From germline, CDR1 is GTSNPN and CDR2 SVGIG (reference sequence). The CDR3 has 14 amino acids. The ends were cut back, 2 bases at V and 4 bases at J, with 14 bases in the middle. The CDR3 is CAWSNGGTGTEAFF. CDR3 coding DNA: TGTGCCTGGAGTAACGGGGGCACCGGCACTGAAGCTTTCTTT.